This T cell receptor (beta chain) was recovered during a study of T cell changes during pregnancy in multiple sclerosis. CDR1 MRHNA and CDR2 SNTAGT come from the germline V gene. Trimming pared 6 bases from V and 10 bases from J, leaving 13 bases between. The CDR3 has 13 residues. Profiled with immunoSEQ multiplex PCR; TCRdb holds only in-frame clones, not every one. The profile covers tens of thousands of clones, with more than 80% appearing a single time and 0.55% to 0.6% taken by the ten largest. The specimen was CD4+ T cells from peripheral blood mononuclear cells, collected in the first trimester of pregnancy. The V call is TRBV6-4, the J call TRBJ1-6; D perhaps matches TRBD1 (6 bases). This receptor was taken from a female donor with multiple sclerosis, enrolled in a pregnancy study. The CDR3 protein is CASSTGLNSPLHF. CDR3 nucleotides: TGTGCCAGCAGCACAGGGTTGAACTCACCCCTCCACTTT.